These T cell receptor beta chains were read from a single sample in a study of Ad26.COV2.S vaccination and SARS-CoV-2 variants. Sequenced by immunoSEQ multiplex PCR; TCRdb stores in-frame clones only, minus some. The top ten hold over 1.3% of the sample, which has roughly 700,000 clones, roughly nine tenths seen once. The sample in question was peripheral blood, obtained in a trial of Ad26.COV2.S vaccine versus placebo. Receptor source: a person aged 18-60 years who received the Ad26.COV2.S COVID-19 vaccine or a placebo. CDR3s include the opening cysteine and the closing phenylalanine or tryptophan. The order of the fields is V gene, D gene, clone size, J gene, CDR3 protein, CDR3 DNA. D genes are given only for firm matches. Expanded clones get a size class; other rows say once, few or many, or leave the size out.

V: TRBV27; D: TRBD2; size: NA; J: TRBJ2-1; CDR3: CASSSAQVAGGLIDTQGNEQFF; DNA: TGTGCCAGCAGTTCAGCACAAGTAGCGGGAGGGCTTATTGACACTCAAGGCAATGAGCAGTTCTTC
V: TRBV30; D: NA; size: NA; J: TRBJ1-2; CDR3: CAWSLGAYGYTF; DNA: TGTGCCTGGAGTTTGGGGGCCTATGGCTACACCTTC
V: TRBV6-5; D: TRBD2; size: NA; J: TRBJ2-1; CDR3: CASSSGLAQSYNEQFF; DNA: TGTGCCAGCAGTTCCGGACTAGCGCAGTCCTACAATGAGCAGTTCTTC
V: TRBV30; D: NA; size: NA; J: TRBJ2-6; CDR3: CAWSVRLAGANVLTF; DNA: TGTGCCTGGAGTGTACGGTTAGCGGGGGCCAACGTCCTGACTTTC
V: TRBV5-1; D: TRBD1; size: few; J: TRBJ2-2; CDR3: CASSPGTGVTGELFF; DNA: TGCGCCAGCAGCCCCGGGACAGGGGTCACCGGGGAGCTGTTTTTT
V: TRBV4-2; D: TRBD2; size: NA; J: TRBJ2-2; CDR3: CASSPRGGEGVDTGELFF; DNA: TGTGCCAGCAGCCCGCGGGGGGGCGAAGGGGTGGACACCGGGGAGCTGTTTTTT
V: TRBV5-6; D: NA; size: once; J: TRBJ2-1; CDR3: CASSRWAGLGSYNEQFF; DNA: TGTGCCAGCAGCCGGTGGGCGGGCCTCGGCTCCTACAATGAGCAGTTCTTC
V: TRBV23-1; D: NA; size: NA; J: TRBJ2-7; CDR3: CASRLQDSYEQYF; DNA: TGCGCCAGCAGATTGCAGGACTCCTACGAGCAGTACTTC
V: TRBV19; D: NA; size: NA; J: TRBJ1-2; CDR3: CASSRDPRWNGYTF; DNA: TGTGCCAGTAGTAGGGACCCACGGTGGAATGGCTACACCTTC
V: TRBV9; D: NA; size: NA; J: TRBJ1-3; CDR3: CASSVEGSSGNTIYF; DNA: TGTGCCAGCAGCGTAGAGGGTTCCTCTGGAAACACCATATATTTT
V: TRBV27; D: NA; size: once; J: TRBJ1-2; CDR3: CASSPRTLNYGYTF; DNA: TGTGCCAGCAGTCCCAGGACACTTAACTATGGCTACACCTTC
V: TRBV5-4; D: NA; size: NA; J: TRBJ1-4; CDR3: CASSRTGNEKLFF; DNA: TGTGCCAGCAGCCGGACGGGTAATGAAAAACTGTTTTTT
V: TRBV3-1/TRBV3-2; D: NA; size: NA; J: TRBJ1-2; CDR3: CASSQVRQGRGYTF; DNA: TGTGCCAGCAGCCAAGTTAGGCAGGGGAGGGGCTACACCTTC
V: TRBV13; D: NA; size: NA; J: TRBJ1-1; CDR3: CASSPEHLSEAFF; DNA: TGTGCCAGCAGCCCGGAACACCTATCTGAAGCTTTCTTT
V: TRBV6-1; D: NA; size: NA; J: TRBJ1-2; CDR3: CASSEAGVAIYGYTF; DNA: TGTGCCAGCAGCGAAGCCGGGGTCGCGATTTATGGCTACACCTTC
V: TRBV15; D: TRBD2; size: NA; J: TRBJ2-7; CDR3: CATSRDRGLAGREQYF; DNA: TGTGCCACCAGCAGAGATCGCGGACTAGCGGGACGCGAGCAGTACTTC
V: TRBV18; D: TRBD2; size: NA; J: TRBJ2-1; CDR3: CASSPPGLAGNNEQFF; DNA: TGTGCCAGCTCACCACCAGGACTAGCGGGAAACAATGAGCAGTTCTTC
V: TRBV7-9; D: NA; size: few; J: TRBJ1-1; CDR3: CASSLSPGRGPDTEAFF; DNA: TGTGCCAGCAGCCTCTCCCCGGGACGGGGACCGGACACTGAAGCTTTCTTT
V: TRBV27; D: NA; size: NA; J: TRBJ1-5; CDR3: CASSSEGRSNQPQHF; DNA: TGTGCCAGCAGCTCCGAGGGAAGGAGCAATCAGCCCCAGCATTTT
V: TRBV19; D: NA; size: NA; J: TRBJ1-5; CDR3: CASSIVGGGEQPQHF; DNA: TGTGCCAGTAGTATAGTAGGGGGTGGTGAGCAGCCCCAGCATTTT
V: TRBV2; D: NA; size: NA; J: TRBJ1-5; CDR3: CASRGRRSQPQHF; DNA: TGTGCCAGCAGAGGAAGGAGGAGCCAGCCCCAGCATTTT
V: TRBV30; D: TRBD1; size: NA; J: TRBJ2-7; CDR3: CASPRQGSSYEQYF; DNA: TGTGCCTCCCCAAGACAGGGAAGCTCCTACGAGCAGTACTTC
V: TRBV10-2; D: NA; size: NA; J: TRBJ2-5; CDR3: CASAQGRRETQYF; DNA: TGCGCCAGTGCACAGGGGAGGAGGGAGACCCAGTACTTC
V: TRBV7-7; D: TRBD2; size: NA; J: TRBJ2-7; CDR3: CASSRTSGGLGEQYF; DNA: TGTGCTAGCAGTCGGACTAGCGGGGGCCTAGGCGAGCAGTACTTC
V: TRBV7-9; D: NA; size: NA; J: TRBJ2-3; CDR3: CASSSTLRSTDTQYF; DNA: TGTGCCAGCAGCTCCACCCTGCGCAGCACAGATACGCAGTATTTT
V: TRBV27; D: TRBD2; size: NA; J: TRBJ2-2; CDR3: CASSQTSGAGELFF; DNA: TGTGCCAGCAGCCAGACTAGCGGGGCCGGGGAGCTGTTTTTT
V: TRBV10-1; D: TRBD2; size: NA; J: TRBJ2-1; CDR3: CASSEFTSDYNEQFF; DNA: TGCGCCAGCAGTGAATTTACTAGCGATTACAATGAGCAGTTCTTC
V: TRBV7-2; D: NA; size: once; J: TRBJ2-2; CDR3: CASSRGLPGTGELFF; DNA: TGTGCCAGCAGCCGCGGACTCCCGGGCACCGGGGAGCTGTTTTTT
V: TRBV3-1/TRBV3-2; D: NA; size: once; J: TRBJ1-1; CDR3: CASSQVQTEAFF; DNA: TGTGCCAGCAGCCAAGTTCAGACTGAAGCTTTCTTT
V: TRBV9; D: NA; size: once; J: TRBJ1-3; CDR3: CASSVGDDSGNTIYF; DNA: TGTGCCAGCAGCGTAGGGGACGACTCTGGAAACACCATATATTTT
V: TRBV21-1; D: NA; size: NA; J: TRBJ2-3; CDR3: CASSKGPDTQYF; DNA: TGTGCCAGCAGCAAGGGCCCAGATACGCAGTATTTT
V: TRBV18; D: TRBD2; size: NA; J: TRBJ2-7; CDR3: CASSRGDRTHTYEQYF; DNA: TGTGCCAGCTCCCGGGGGGACCGAACGCATACCTACGAGCAGTACTTC
V: TRBV7-8; D: NA; size: once; J: TRBJ1-2; CDR3: CASSLEVTGNYGYTF; DNA: TGTGCCAGCAGCTTAGAGGTTACAGGAAACTATGGCTACACCTTC
V: TRBV10-3; D: NA; size: NA; J: TRBJ1-2; CDR3: CAISEFRDHEDGYTF; DNA: TGTGCCATCAGTGAGTTCAGGGATCATGAGGATGGCTACACCTTC
V: TRBV7-7; D: NA; size: NA; J: TRBJ2-3; CDR3: CASSLTGVGDTQYF; DNA: TGTGCTAGCAGCTTAACGGGAGTTGGGGATACGCAGTATTTT
V: TRBV3-1/TRBV3-2; D: NA; size: NA; J: TRBJ2-2; CDR3: CASSPQRTGELFF; DNA: TGTGCCAGCAGCCCCCAGAGGACCGGGGAGCTGTTTTTT
V: TRBV7-8; D: NA; size: NA; J: TRBJ2-7; CDR3: CASSLLNREEYEQYF; DNA: TGTGCCAGCAGCTTACTAAACAGGGAGGAGTACGAGCAGTACTTC
V: TRBV6-5; D: TRBD1; size: NA; J: TRBJ2-1; CDR3: CASTRQGALDEQFF; DNA: TGTGCCAGCACCAGACAGGGGGCTTTGGATGAGCAGTTCTTC
V: TRBV6-6; D: TRBD2; size: NA; J: TRBJ2-1; CDR3: CASRDLAGGDNEQFF; DNA: TGTGCCAGCAGAGATCTAGCGGGAGGGGACAATGAGCAGTTCTTC
V: TRBV5-3; D: NA; size: NA; J: TRBJ2-1; CDR3: CARSLAWGVEQFF; DNA: TGTGCCAGAAGCTTGGCCTGGGGCGTTGAGCAGTTCTTC
V: TRBV29-1; D: NA; size: NA; J: TRBJ2-1; CDR3: CSVGVRTEQFF; DNA: TGCAGCGTTGGGGTAAGGACAGAGCAGTTCTTC
V: TRBV6-5; D: NA; size: NA; J: TRBJ2-3; CDR3: CASKNEWDTQYF; DNA: TGTGCCAGTAAAAACGAGTGGGATACGCAGTATTTT
V: TRBV19; D: NA; size: NA; J: TRBJ1-4; CDR3: CASSMANRPRGGRAKLFF; DNA: TGTGCCAGTAGTATGGCGAATAGGCCCCGAGGGGGTAGGGCAAAACTGTTTTTT
V: TRBV7-7; D: TRBD2; size: NA; J: TRBJ2-1; CDR3: CASSLGTSGTNEQFF; DNA: TGTGCTAGCAGCTTGGGGACTAGCGGGACCAATGAGCAGTTCTTC
V: TRBV24-1; D: NA; size: NA; J: TRBJ2-5; CDR3: CATSDLGRTQYF; DNA: TGTGCCACCAGTGATCTCGGGCGTACCCAGTACTTC